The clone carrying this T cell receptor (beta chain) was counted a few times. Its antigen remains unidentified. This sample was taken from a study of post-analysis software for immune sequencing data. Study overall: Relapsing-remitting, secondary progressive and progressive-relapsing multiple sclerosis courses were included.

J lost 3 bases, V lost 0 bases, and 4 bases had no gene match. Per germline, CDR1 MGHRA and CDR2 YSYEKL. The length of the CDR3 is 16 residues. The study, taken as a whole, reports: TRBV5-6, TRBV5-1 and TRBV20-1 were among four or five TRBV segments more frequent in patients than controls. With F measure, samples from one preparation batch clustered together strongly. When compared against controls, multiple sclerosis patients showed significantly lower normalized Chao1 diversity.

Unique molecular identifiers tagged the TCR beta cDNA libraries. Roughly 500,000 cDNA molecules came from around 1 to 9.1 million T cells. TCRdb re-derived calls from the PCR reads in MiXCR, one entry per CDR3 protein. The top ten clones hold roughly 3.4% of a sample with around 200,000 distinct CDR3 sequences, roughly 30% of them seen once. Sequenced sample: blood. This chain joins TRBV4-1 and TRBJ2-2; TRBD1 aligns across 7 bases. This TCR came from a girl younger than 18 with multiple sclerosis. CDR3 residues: CASSQDRGSDTGELFF. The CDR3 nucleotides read TGCGCCAGCAGCCAAGACAGGGGGTCGGACACCGGGGAGCTGTTTTTT.